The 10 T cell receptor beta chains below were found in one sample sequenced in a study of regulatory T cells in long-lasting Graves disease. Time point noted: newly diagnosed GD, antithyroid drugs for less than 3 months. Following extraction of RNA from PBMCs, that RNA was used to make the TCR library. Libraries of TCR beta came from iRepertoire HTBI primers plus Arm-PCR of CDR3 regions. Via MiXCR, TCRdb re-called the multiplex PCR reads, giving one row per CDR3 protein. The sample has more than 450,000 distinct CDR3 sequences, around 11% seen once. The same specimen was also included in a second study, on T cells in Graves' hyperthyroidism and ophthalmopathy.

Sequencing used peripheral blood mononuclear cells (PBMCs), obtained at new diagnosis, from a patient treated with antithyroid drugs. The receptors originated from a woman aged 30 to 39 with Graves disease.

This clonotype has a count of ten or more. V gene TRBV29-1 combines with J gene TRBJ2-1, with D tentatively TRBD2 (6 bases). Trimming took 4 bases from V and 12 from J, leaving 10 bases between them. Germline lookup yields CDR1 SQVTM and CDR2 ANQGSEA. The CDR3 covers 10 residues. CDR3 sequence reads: CSVGGLGQFF. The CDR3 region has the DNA TGCAGCGTTGGGGGACTGGGGCAGTTCTTC.

Here the CDR3 reads CASSPPGGPLSEAFF. The CDR3 coding sequence is TGTGCCAGCTCACCACCGGGGGGCCCCCTGTCTGAAGCTTTCTTT. The gene calls are TRBV18 and TRBJ1-1, with D possibly TRBD1 on 6 matching bases. In germline, CDR1 is KGHSH, CDR2 LQKENI. This CDR3 comprises 15 residues. Trimming stripped 0 bases from V and 6 bases from J, with 14 bases between.

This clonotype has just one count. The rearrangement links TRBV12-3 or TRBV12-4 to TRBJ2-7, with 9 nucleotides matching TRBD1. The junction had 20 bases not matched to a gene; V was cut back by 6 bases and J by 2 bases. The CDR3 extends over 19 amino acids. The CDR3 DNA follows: TGTGCCAGCAGCCCCTCTCTCCAGGACAGGGGAAGGACCACCTACGAGCAGTACTTC. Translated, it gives CASSPSLQDRGRTTYEQYF.

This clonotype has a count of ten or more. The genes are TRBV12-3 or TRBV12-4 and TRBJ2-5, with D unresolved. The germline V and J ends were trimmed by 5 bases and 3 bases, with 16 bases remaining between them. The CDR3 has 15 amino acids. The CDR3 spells CASSPVMMKEETQYF. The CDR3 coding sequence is TGTGCCAGCAGTCCAGTGATGATGAAGGAAGAGACCCAGTACTTC.

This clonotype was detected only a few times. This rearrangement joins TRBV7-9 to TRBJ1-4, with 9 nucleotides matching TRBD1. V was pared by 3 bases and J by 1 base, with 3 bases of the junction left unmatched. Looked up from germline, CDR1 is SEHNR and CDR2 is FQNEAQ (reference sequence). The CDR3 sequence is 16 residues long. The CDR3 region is CASSLETGGTNEKLFF. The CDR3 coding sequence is TGTGCCAGCAGCTTGGAGACAGGGGGAACTAATGAAAAACTGTTTTTT.

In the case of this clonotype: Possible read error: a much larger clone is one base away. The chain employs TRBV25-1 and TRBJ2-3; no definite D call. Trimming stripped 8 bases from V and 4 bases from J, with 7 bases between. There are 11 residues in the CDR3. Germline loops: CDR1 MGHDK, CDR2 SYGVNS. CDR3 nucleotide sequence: TGTGCCAGCGGACCCTCAGATACGCAGTATTTT. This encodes CASGPSDTQYF.

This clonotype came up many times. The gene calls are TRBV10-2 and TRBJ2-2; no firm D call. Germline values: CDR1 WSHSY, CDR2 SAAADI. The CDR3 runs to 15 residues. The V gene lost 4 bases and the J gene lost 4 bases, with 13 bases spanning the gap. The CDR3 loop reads CASSVSRIRTGELFF. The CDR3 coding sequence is TGCGCCAGCAGTGTTAGCAGAATACGCACCGGGGAGCTGTTTTTT.

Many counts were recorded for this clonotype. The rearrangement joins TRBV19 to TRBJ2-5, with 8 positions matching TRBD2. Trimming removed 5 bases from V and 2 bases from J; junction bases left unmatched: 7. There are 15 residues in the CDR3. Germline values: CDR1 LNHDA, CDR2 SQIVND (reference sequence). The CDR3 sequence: CASSPRTSWQETQYF. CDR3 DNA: TGTGCCAGTAGTCCTCGGACTAGCTGGCAAGAGACCCAGTACTTC.

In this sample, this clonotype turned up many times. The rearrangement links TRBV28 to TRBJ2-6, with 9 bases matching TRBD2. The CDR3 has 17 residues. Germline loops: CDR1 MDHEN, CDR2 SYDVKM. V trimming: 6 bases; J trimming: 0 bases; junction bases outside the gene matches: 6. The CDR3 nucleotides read TGTGCCAGCAGCCATGGGACTAGCAGCTCTGGGGCCAACGTCCTGACTTTC. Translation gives CASSHGTSSSGANVLTF.

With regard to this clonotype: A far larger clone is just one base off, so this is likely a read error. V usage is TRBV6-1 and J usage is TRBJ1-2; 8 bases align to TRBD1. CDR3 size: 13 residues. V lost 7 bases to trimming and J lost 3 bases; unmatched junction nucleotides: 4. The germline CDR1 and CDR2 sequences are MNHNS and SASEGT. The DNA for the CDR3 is TGTGCCAGCAACCGACAGGGGTACTATGGCTACACCTTC. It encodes CASNRQGYYGYTF.